A selection of T cell receptor beta chains follows, all from one sample in a study of siplizumab effects on memory and regulatory T cells. Data came from immunoSEQ multiplex PCR; TCRdb stores just in-frame clones and leaves some out. The data hold 100,000 or so clones, with 94% observed a single time. Sequenced: Tregs sorted from blood. The receptor source for this set is a human donor in good health. Both conserved end residues are part of each CDR3. Fields, in order: CDR3 DNA, CDR3 protein, J gene, V gene, clone size, D gene. D genes are given only for firm matches. Expanded clones are given a class, and other clones once, few, many or no size at all.

CDR3 DNA: TGTGCCAGCACGGGGCTGTGGAGCTCCTACGAGCAGTACTTC
CDR3 protein: CASTGLWSSYEQYF
J gene: TRBJ2-7
V gene: TRBV6-1
clone size: -
D gene: -

CDR3 DNA: TGTGCCAGCAGCTCCGGACAGGGTGGCTATGGCTACACCTTC
CDR3 protein: CASSSGQGGYGYTF
J gene: TRBJ1-2
V gene: TRBV7-9
clone size: -
D gene: TRBD1

CDR3 DNA: TGTGCCAGCAGGGCCTTAAATCAGCCCCAGCATTTT
CDR3 protein: CASRALNQPQHF
J gene: TRBJ1-5
V gene: TRBV6-1
clone size: -
D gene: -

CDR3 DNA: TGTGCCAGCAGCTCGGGACTAGCGGGAGTTCTCACCGGGGAGCTGTTTTTT
CDR3 protein: CASSSGLAGVLTGELFF
J gene: TRBJ2-2
V gene: TRBV5-4
clone size: -
D gene: TRBD2

CDR3 DNA: TGTGCCAGCAGCTTCTCCGGGACAGCCTTCTCTGGGGCCAACGTCCTGACTTTC
CDR3 protein: CASSFSGTAFSGANVLTF
J gene: TRBJ2-6
V gene: TRBV7-3
clone size: few
D gene: TRBD1

CDR3 DNA: TGTGCCAGTAGTGGACTAGCGGGAGCCCCCGGGGAGCTGTTTTTT
CDR3 protein: CASSGLAGAPGELFF
J gene: TRBJ2-2
V gene: TRBV27
clone size: few
D gene: TRBD2

CDR3 DNA: TGTGCCAGCAGCTTAGCGCTAGACAGGGGGACTTTGCAGTATTTT
CDR3 protein: CASSLALDRGTLQYF
J gene: TRBJ2-3
V gene: TRBV7-6
clone size: few
D gene: TRBD1

CDR3 DNA: TGTGCCAGCAGTCCACGCCTGCACACCGGGGAGACCCAGTACTTC
CDR3 protein: CASSPRLHTGETQYF
J gene: TRBJ2-5
V gene: TRBV27
clone size: -
D gene: -

CDR3 DNA: TGTGCCAGCAGCCCCTACCGGGGGACAGGGGGGTCAGATACGCAGTATTTT
CDR3 protein: CASSPYRGTGGSDTQYF
J gene: TRBJ2-3
V gene: TRBV11-3
clone size: -
D gene: TRBD1

CDR3 DNA: TGTGCCAGTAGCTATCGGGGACAGATGAACACTGAAGCTTTCTTT
CDR3 protein: CASSYRGQMNTEAFF
J gene: TRBJ1-1
V gene: TRBV19
clone size: -
D gene: TRBD1

CDR3 DNA: TGTGCCAGCAGCATTCCACTCCCCTCCTGGGGGGTTCACAATGAGCAGTTCTTC
CDR3 protein: CASSIPLPSWGVHNEQFF
J gene: TRBJ2-1
V gene: TRBV7-2
clone size: -
D gene: -

CDR3 DNA: TGTGCCATCGGGTGGCGGAGAATCGAGCAGTACTTC
CDR3 protein: CAIGWRRIEQYF
J gene: TRBJ2-7
V gene: TRBV10-3
clone size: few
D gene: -

CDR3 DNA: TGCGCCAGCCGGGTGAGGGCAGGGATGAACCCCTTGAACACTGAAGCTTTCTTT
CDR3 protein: CASRVRAGMNPLNTEAFF
J gene: TRBJ1-1
V gene: TRBV5-1
clone size: -
D gene: -

CDR3 DNA: TGTGCCAGCAAGTGGGGCAATTTACAAGAGACCCAGTACTTC
CDR3 protein: CASKWGNLQETQYF
J gene: TRBJ2-5
V gene: TRBV6-1
clone size: -
D gene: -

CDR3 DNA: TGTGCCAGCAGCCCGATTTTGCAGCGGGAGGTTTTCCAGTTCTTC
CDR3 protein: CASSPILQREVFQFF
J gene: TRBJ2-1
V gene: TRBV7-9
clone size: -
D gene: TRBD2

CDR3 DNA: TGCGCCAGCAGCATTGGGACATACACAGATACGCAGTATTTT
CDR3 protein: CASSIGTYTDTQYF
J gene: TRBJ2-3
V gene: TRBV5-1
clone size: -
D gene: -

CDR3 DNA: TGTGCCAGCTCACCCACGAGGGGGGAGACCCAGTACTTC
CDR3 protein: CASSPTRGETQYF
J gene: TRBJ2-5
V gene: TRBV18
clone size: -
D gene: -

CDR3 DNA: TGTGCCAGCAGCTCAGGACTAGCACAAGAGACCCAGTACTTC
CDR3 protein: CASSSGLAQETQYF
J gene: TRBJ2-5
V gene: TRBV7-2
clone size: -
D gene: TRBD2

CDR3 DNA: TGTGCCATCAGTGATCTACAGGGGCACGACGAGCAGTACTTC
CDR3 protein: CAISDLQGHDEQYF
J gene: TRBJ2-7
V gene: TRBV10-3
clone size: -
D gene: TRBD1

CDR3 DNA: TGTGCCAGCTCACCACCGAATTGGGGGAACAAAGATGAGCAGTTCTTC
CDR3 protein: CASSPPNWGNKDEQFF
J gene: TRBJ2-1
V gene: TRBV18
clone size: -
D gene: -

CDR3 DNA: TGTGCCAGCAGTGTGGGGAGAGGTAATTCACCCCTCCACTTT
CDR3 protein: CASSVGRGNSPLHF
J gene: TRBJ1-6
V gene: TRBV6-4
clone size: -
D gene: -

CDR3 DNA: TGCACCAGCAGCCCCCTGGGACCGTGCCCGGTTTGGGGCTACACCTTC
CDR3 protein: CTSSPLGPCPVWGYTF
J gene: TRBJ1-2
V gene: TRBV1
clone size: -
D gene: -

CDR3 DNA: TGTGCCAGCAGTTTATCGTCCAGATCCGGCTACACCTTC
CDR3 protein: CASSLSSRSGYTF
J gene: TRBJ1-2
V gene: TRBV27
clone size: -
D gene: -

CDR3 DNA: TGCGCCAGCAGCCGAGTCGGTATACTTAACACTGAAGCTTTCTTT
CDR3 protein: CASSRVGILNTEAFF
J gene: TRBJ1-1
V gene: TRBV4-1
clone size: -
D gene: -

CDR3 DNA: TGCGCCAGCAGCTTGGTCGTCAGTTACACAGATACGCAGTATTTT
CDR3 protein: CASSLVVSYTDTQYF
J gene: TRBJ2-3
V gene: TRBV5-1
clone size: -
D gene: -

CDR3 DNA: TGTGCCTGGGGTCCGGGACTAGCAGGGTACGAGCAGTACTTC
CDR3 protein: CAWGPGLAGYEQYF
J gene: TRBJ2-7
V gene: TRBV30
clone size: once
D gene: TRBD2

CDR3 DNA: TGTGCCACCAGCAGAGACCTGGGGCTGGCTAACACTGAAGCTTTCTTT
CDR3 protein: CATSRDLGLANTEAFF
J gene: TRBJ1-1
V gene: TRBV15
clone size: -
D gene: -

CDR3 DNA: TGCAGCGTTGATAGGGGCCGCCCGAATACGCAGTATTTT
CDR3 protein: CSVDRGRPNTQYF
J gene: TRBJ2-3
V gene: TRBV29-1
clone size: once
D gene: -

CDR3 DNA: TGTGCCAGCAGTTTTCAGCGGAGGGGGCCCTCCTACGAGCAGTACTTC
CDR3 protein: CASSFQRRGPSYEQYF
J gene: TRBJ2-7
V gene: TRBV28
clone size: -
D gene: -

CDR3 DNA: TGTGCCAGCAGCACTTTAGGGGGACAAACTAACTATGGCTACACCTTC
CDR3 protein: CASSTLGGQTNYGYTF
J gene: TRBJ1-2
V gene: TRBV2
clone size: -
D gene: -

CDR3 DNA: TGTGCCAGCAGCTTAGGGACGGGGGATCTCACAGATACGCAGTATTTT
CDR3 protein: CASSLGTGDLTDTQYF
J gene: TRBJ2-3
V gene: TRBV7-8
clone size: -
D gene: -

CDR3 DNA: TGTGCCTGGAGAGTCAGGGGCTCTGGAAACACCATATATTTT
CDR3 protein: CAWRVRGSGNTIYF
J gene: TRBJ1-3
V gene: TRBV30
clone size: -
D gene: -

CDR3 DNA: TGTGCCAGCTCACCGGGGGTAATGGTGGAAAAACTGTTTTTT
CDR3 protein: CASSPGVMVEKLFF
J gene: TRBJ1-4
V gene: TRBV18
clone size: -
D gene: -

CDR3 DNA: TGTGCCACCAGCACTAATCCGGGGACTAGCGGGAGTGCGGATACGCAGTATTTT
CDR3 protein: CATSTNPGTSGSADTQYF
J gene: TRBJ2-3
V gene: TRBV15
clone size: -
D gene: TRBD2

CDR3 DNA: TGCGCCAGCAGCCTGGGGGGTCAGCGGTCCTATGGCTACACCTTC
CDR3 protein: CASSLGGQRSYGYTF
J gene: TRBJ1-2
V gene: TRBV5-1
clone size: -
D gene: -

CDR3 DNA: TGTGCCAGCAGTTTCTCCCAGGCCTCCTACGAGCAGTACTTC
CDR3 protein: CASSFSQASYEQYF
J gene: TRBJ2-7
V gene: TRBV28
clone size: -
D gene: -

CDR3 DNA: TGTGCCAGCAGGACCACAGGGGGCAACACTGAAGCTTTCTTT
CDR3 protein: CASRTTGGNTEAFF
J gene: TRBJ1-1
V gene: TRBV7-9
clone size: -
D gene: TRBD1

CDR3 DNA: TGCGCCAGCAGCGTGAGACTAGCGGGAGTGCTAGGCGAGCAGTACTTC
CDR3 protein: CASSVRLAGVLGEQYF
J gene: TRBJ2-7
V gene: TRBV5-1
clone size: -
D gene: TRBD2

CDR3 DNA: TGTGCCAGTTCCATTCCGGGACTATCGAATGAGCAGTTCTTC
CDR3 protein: CASSIPGLSNEQFF
J gene: TRBJ2-1
V gene: TRBV19
clone size: -
D gene: TRBD2

CDR3 DNA: TGCGCCAGCAGTGGGACTAGCGGGTACAATGAGCAGTTCTTC
CDR3 protein: CASSGTSGYNEQFF
J gene: TRBJ2-1
V gene: TRBV5-1
clone size: -
D gene: TRBD2

CDR3 DNA: TGTGCCAGCAGTGATTACTACGAGCAGTACTTC
CDR3 protein: CASSDYYEQYF
J gene: TRBJ2-7
V gene: TRBV2
clone size: -
D gene: -